A selection of T cell receptor beta chains follows, all from one sample in a study of cytomegalovirus exposure and HLA in healthy donors. Assay: immunoSEQ multiplex PCR; the TCRdb copy retains only in-frame clones and omits some. The data hold about 160,000 clones, with about four fifths observed a single time. Sequences were obtained from PBMCs. The source is a man aged 30 to 45 in good health and CMV-seronegative. Both conserved end residues are part of each CDR3. A D gene is named only where the DNA matches it firmly. Expanded clones are given a class, and other clones once, few, many or no size at all.

TRBV19	NA	TRBJ2-6	NA	TGTGCCAGTAGTAGCAGGGGCGCTGGGGCCAACGTCCTGACTTTC	CASSSRGAGANVLTF
TRBV6-5	NA	TRBJ1-5	TRBD1	TGTGCCAGCAGCTCCGGGACAGGGACCAGTCAGCCCCAGCATTTT	CASSSGTGTSQPQHF
TRBV5-6	NA	TRBJ1-2	TRBD1	TGTGCCAGCAGCTTGGGTCCCTCGGGACAGGGAGGCTATGGCTACACCTTC	CASSLGPSGQGGYGYTF
TRBV7-9	NA	TRBJ1-3	NA	TGTGCCAGCAGCTTAGGACCGGGACAAACTGGAAACACCATATATTTT	CASSLGPGQTGNTIYF
TRBV5-1	NA	TRBJ2-7	TRBD2	TGCGCCAGCAGCACGAGCGGGGGGGCTTACGAGCAGTACTTC	CASSTSGGAYEQYF
TRBV18	NA	TRBJ1-5	TRBD1	TGTGCCAGCTCACTAGGACAGGGCCATCAGCCCCAGCATTTT	CASSLGQGHQPQHF
TRBV5-5	few	TRBJ1-4	NA	TGTGCCAGCAGCCTCCGACAGCCGGCAACTAATGAAAAACTGTTTTTT	CASSLRQPATNEKLFF
TRBV6-1	NA	TRBJ1-1	NA	TGTGCCAGCAGTCGCCGTCGGGACATGAACACTGAAGCTTTCTTT	CASSRRRDMNTEAFF
TRBV2	NA	TRBJ1-1	TRBD1	TGTGCCAGCAGTTCCCCGGGACAGGGAACGGGGGTCACTGAAGCTTTCTTT	CASSSPGQGTGVTEAFF
TRBV6-4	NA	TRBJ1-2	TRBD1	TGTGCCAGCAGTGAGGGGCAGGGGGCGATAGATTTGCACTTC	CASSEGQGAIDLHF
TRBV7-8	once	TRBJ2-3	TRBD2	TGTGCCAGCAGCTTCGGACTAGCGGGAGATACTAGCACAGATACGCAGTATTTT	CASSFGLAGDTSTDTQYF
TRBV5-1	NA	TRBJ2-3	TRBD2	TGCGCCAGCAGCCCCGTAGGTAGCGGGAGATCTGATACGCAGTATTTT	CASSPVGSGRSDTQYF
TRBV5-4	NA	TRBJ2-7	NA	TGTGCCAGCAGCTTACTAGGGGGAGTCTACGAGCAGTACTTC	CASSLLGGVYEQYF
TRBV5-1	few	TRBJ1-3	NA	TGCGCCAGCAGCTTGGCAGGGTATGGAAACACCATATATTTT	CASSLAGYGNTIYF
TRBV5-6	NA	TRBJ2-7	TRBD2	TGTGCCAGCAGCTTGGGTCTAGCGGGAGCCTACGAGCAGTACTTC	CASSLGLAGAYEQYF
TRBV7-2	NA	TRBJ2-3	NA	TGTGCCAGCAGCTTACTCGACTTTTACACAGATACGCAGTATTTT	CASSLLDFYTDTQYF
TRBV7-6	NA	TRBJ2-1	TRBD2	TGTGCCAGCAGCTCCTCGGCGGGAGGGCCGTGGAATGAGCAGTTCTTC	CASSSSAGGPWNEQFF
TRBV7-9	once	TRBJ2-7	TRBD1	TGTGCCAGCAGCTTAAATACCGGGACAGGGTCCTACGAGCAGTACTTC	CASSLNTGTGSYEQYF
TRBV13	NA	TRBJ2-7	TRBD2	TGTGCCAGCAGCGATGGACTAGGGTACGAGCAGTACTTC	CASSDGLGYEQYF
TRBV7-9	NA	TRBJ2-2	TRBD2	TGTGCCAGCAGCACCCCCCGCGGACTAGCGGCGAACACCGGGGAGCTGTTTTTT	CASSTPRGLAANTGELFF
TRBV10-3	few	TRBJ1-1	NA	TGTGCCACCCAGGGTGCCACGAACACTGAAGCTTTCTTT	CATQGATNTEAFF
TRBV28	once	TRBJ2-1	NA	TGTGCCAGCAGAACCATCAGTAACTACAATGAGCAGTTCTTC	CASRTISNYNEQFF
TRBV7-7	NA	TRBJ2-3	NA	TGTGCCAGCAGCTCAAGCGGTTCTAAGGGAGATACGCAGTATTTT	CASSSSGSKGDTQYF
TRBV5-1	NA	TRBJ2-3	TRBD1	TGCGCCAGCAGCTTGAGGGGGACAGGGCGGGATACGCAGTATTTT	CASSLRGTGRDTQYF
TRBV19	NA	TRBJ1-2	NA	TGTGCCAGTAGTCCCAGGGTCAGAACGGAACTTGGCTACACCTTC	CASSPRVRTELGYTF
TRBV7-9	few	TRBJ1-3	NA	TGTGCCAGCATATGGGGGGACTCCGGAAACACCATATATTTT	CASIWGDSGNTIYF
TRBV15	NA	TRBJ2-5	NA	TGTGCCACCAGCAGAGAGGGAGGACAGGAGGAGACCCAGTACTTC	CATSREGGQEETQYF
TRBV6-5	few	TRBJ2-5	NA	TGTGCCAGCAGACCCGGGGAATGGCGAGAGACCCAGTACTTC	CASRPGEWRETQYF
TRBV6-5	NA	TRBJ2-3	TRBD2	TGTGCCAGCAGTTACTTCGGCGGGAGGAACACAGATACGCAGTATTTT	CASSYFGGRNTDTQYF
TRBV7-8	few	TRBJ2-7	TRBD1	TGTGCCAGCAGACCTATTCCCGGACAGGGAAGGAACGAGCAGTACTTC	CASRPIPGQGRNEQYF